This T cell receptor beta chain originates from a study of blood T cell repertoires in COVID-19. Study as a whole: In each case, the material was cDNA or gDNA derived from T cells, B-cell-depleted T cells, or PBMCs.

Per the original methods: The authors estimated nucleated cell counts from reference gene primer amplification. Some clones are missing from TCRdb's copy, which holds only in-frame ones; the method was immunoSEQ multiplex PCR. That table furnishes V, J and clone size, whereas the DNA furnished D and trimming. The data show about 200,000 clones, over 70% seen once. Germline V gives CDR1 MDHEN, CDR2 SYDVKM. V dropped 5 bases and J dropped 7; count of bases not matched to a gene: 6. The CDR3 totals 15 residues. V and J are TRBV28 and TRBJ1-6, with 9 positions matching TRBD1. The receptor's source is an elderly woman with acute or convalescent COVID-19. The sequenced sample was peripheral blood. DNA for the CDR3: TGTGCCAGCAGTCCCCCGGGACAGGGCAATTCACCCCTCCACTTT. Translation gives CASSPPGQGNSPLHF.